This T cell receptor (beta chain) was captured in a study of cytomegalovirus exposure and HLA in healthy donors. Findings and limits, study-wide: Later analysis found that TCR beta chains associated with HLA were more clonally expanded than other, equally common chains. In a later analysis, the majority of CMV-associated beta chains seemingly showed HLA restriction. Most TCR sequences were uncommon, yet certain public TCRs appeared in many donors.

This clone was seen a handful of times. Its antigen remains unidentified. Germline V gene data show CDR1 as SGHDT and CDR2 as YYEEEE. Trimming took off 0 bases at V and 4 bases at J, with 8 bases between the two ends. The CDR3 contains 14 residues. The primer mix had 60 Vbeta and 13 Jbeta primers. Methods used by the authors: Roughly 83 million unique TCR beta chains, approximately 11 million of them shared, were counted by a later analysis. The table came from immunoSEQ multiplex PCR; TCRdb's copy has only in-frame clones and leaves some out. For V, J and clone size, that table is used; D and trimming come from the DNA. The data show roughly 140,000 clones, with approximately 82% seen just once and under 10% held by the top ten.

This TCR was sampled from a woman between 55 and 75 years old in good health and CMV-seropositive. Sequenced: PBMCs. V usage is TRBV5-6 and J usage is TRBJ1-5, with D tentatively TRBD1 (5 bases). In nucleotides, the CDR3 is TGTGCCAGCAGCTTGGCCGGGGGTAATCAGCCCCAGCATTTT. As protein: CASSLAGGNQPQHF.